This entry is about one TCR beta chain. As yet, its antigen is unknown. Treatment described: oral pan-JAK inhibitor, 5-10 mg twice daily. The sorting of PBMCs gave CD4+ and CD8+ T cells. V dropped 3 bases and J dropped 2 bases, with 15 bases sitting between them. This CDR3 contains 16 residues. Germline V gene lookup returns CDR1 LGHNA and CDR2 YNFKEQ. RNA was extracted and reverse transcribed into cDNA as the sequencing template. TCRdb's table, derived via immunoSEQ multiplex PCR, lists solely in-frame clones and lacks some. The sample lists around 300,000 clones, around three fifths seen once, with 0.93% in the top ten. These data are taken from a study of CD8+ T cells in alopecia areata. Study observations and caveats: Many expanded lesional clones stayed in scalp and blood while on tofacitinib. Tofacitinib significantly decreased scalp clonality and expanded CD8+ clones among top 100. Whereas mice showed it more clearly, TCR sharing across patients was murkier, possibly because of HLA.

This clonotype was obtained from a human donor with alopecia areata. This chain joins TRBV4-2 and TRBJ2-3; D is perhaps TRBD1 (6 bases). This specimen was CD4+ T cells sorted from blood, taken around week 53, from a patient treated with tofacitinib. This chain's CDR3 is CASSHGGTPFTDTQYF. The CDR3 region has the DNA TGTGCCAGCAGCCATGGTGGGACACCTTTCACAGATACGCAGTATTTT.